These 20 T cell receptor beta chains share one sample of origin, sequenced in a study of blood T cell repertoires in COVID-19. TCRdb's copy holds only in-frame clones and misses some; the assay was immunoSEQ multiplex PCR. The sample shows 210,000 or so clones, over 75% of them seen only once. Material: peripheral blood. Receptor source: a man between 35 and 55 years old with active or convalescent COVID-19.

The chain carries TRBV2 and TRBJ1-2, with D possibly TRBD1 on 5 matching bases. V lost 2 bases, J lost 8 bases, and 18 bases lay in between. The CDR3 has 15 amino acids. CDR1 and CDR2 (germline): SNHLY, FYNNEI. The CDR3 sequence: CASSESRAVPAGYTF. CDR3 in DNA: TGTGCCAGCAGTGAAAGCAGGGCGGTTCCCGCGGGCTACACCTTC.

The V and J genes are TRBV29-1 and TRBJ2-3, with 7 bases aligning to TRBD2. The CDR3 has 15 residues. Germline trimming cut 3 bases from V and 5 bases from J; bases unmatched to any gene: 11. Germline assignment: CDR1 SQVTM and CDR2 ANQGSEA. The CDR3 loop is CSVEGSRERGDTQYF. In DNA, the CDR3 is TGCAGCGTTGAGGGTTCGCGGGAGCGGGGAGATACGCAGTATTTT.

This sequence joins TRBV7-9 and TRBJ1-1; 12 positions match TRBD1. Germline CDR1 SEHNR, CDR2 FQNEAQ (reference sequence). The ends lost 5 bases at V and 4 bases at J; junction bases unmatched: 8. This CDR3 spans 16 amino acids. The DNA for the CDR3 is TGTGCCAGCAGCCTCCCGGGACAGGGGGCAGGCACTGAAGCTTTCTTT. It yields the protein CASSLPGQGAGTEAFF.

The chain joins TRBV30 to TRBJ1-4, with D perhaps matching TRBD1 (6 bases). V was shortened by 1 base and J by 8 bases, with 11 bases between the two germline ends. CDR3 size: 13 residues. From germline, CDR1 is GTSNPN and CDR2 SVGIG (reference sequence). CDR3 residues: CAWSGQGSEKLFF. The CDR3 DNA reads TGTGCCTGGAGTGGGCAGGGGAGCGAAAAACTGTTTTTT.

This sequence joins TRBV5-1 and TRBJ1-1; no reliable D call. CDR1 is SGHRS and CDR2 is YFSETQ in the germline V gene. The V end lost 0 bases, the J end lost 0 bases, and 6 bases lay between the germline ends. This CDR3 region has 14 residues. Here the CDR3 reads CASSLDTLNTEAFF. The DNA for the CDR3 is TGCGCCAGCAGCTTGGACACCCTGAACACTGAAGCTTTCTTT.

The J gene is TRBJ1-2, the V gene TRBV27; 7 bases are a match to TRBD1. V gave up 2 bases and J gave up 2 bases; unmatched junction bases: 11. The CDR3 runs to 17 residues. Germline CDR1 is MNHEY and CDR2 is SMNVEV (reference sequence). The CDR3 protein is CASSLSESETGNYGYTF. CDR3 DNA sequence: TGTGCCAGCAGTTTAAGCGAATCGGAGACAGGGAACTATGGCTACACCTTC.

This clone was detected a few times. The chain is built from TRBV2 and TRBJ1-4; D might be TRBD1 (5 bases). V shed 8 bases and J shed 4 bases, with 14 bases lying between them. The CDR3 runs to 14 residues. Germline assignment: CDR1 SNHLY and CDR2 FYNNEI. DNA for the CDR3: TGTGCCAGCCTAGAAGGGGCCCTTAATGAAAAACTGTTTTTT. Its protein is CASLEGALNEKLFF.

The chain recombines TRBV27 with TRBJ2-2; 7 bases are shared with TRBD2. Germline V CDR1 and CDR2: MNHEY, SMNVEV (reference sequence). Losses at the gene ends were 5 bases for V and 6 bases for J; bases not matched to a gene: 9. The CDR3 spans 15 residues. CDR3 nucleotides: TGTGCCAGCAGTGTGAAGCGGGGTGGATCCGGGGAGCTGTTTTTT. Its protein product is CASSVKRGGSGELFF.

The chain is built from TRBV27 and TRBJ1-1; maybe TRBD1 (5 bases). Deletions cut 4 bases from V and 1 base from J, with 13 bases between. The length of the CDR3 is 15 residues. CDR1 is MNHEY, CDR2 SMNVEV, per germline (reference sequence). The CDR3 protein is CASSSASGGNTEAFF. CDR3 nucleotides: TGTGCCAGCAGTTCGGCCTCGGGGGGGAACACTGAAGCTTTCTTT.

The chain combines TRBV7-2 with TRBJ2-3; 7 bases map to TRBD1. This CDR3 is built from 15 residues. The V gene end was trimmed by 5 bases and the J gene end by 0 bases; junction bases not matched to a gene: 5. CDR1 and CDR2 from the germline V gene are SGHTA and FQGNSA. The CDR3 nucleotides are TGTGCCAGCAGCCGCCGGACAGGCAGCACAGATACGCAGTATTTT. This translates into CASSRRTGSTDTQYF.

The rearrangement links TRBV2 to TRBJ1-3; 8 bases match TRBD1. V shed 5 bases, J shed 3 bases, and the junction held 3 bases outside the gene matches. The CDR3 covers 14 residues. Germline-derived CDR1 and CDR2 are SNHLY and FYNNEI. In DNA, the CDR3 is TGTGCCAGCAGTAAACAGGGGGTTGGAAACACCATATATTTT. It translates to CASSKQGVGNTIYF.

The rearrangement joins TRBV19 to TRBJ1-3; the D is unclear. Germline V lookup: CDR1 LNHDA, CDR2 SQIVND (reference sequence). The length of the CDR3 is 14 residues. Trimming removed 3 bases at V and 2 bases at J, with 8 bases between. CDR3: CASSMSGTGNTIYF. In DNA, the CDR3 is TGTGCCAGTAGTATGTCGGGTACTGGAAACACCATATATTTT.

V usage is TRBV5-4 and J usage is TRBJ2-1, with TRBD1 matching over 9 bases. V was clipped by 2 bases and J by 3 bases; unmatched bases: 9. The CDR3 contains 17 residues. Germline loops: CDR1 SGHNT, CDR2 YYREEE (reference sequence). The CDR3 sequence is CASSFQQGAHRYNEQFF. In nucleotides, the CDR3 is TGTGCCAGCAGCTTTCAACAGGGGGCCCACCGCTACAATGAGCAGTTCTTC.

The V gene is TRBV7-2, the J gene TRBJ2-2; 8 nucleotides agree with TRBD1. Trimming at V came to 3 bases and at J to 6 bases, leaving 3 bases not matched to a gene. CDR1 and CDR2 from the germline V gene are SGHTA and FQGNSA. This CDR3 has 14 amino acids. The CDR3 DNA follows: TGTGCCAGCAGCTTCCAGGGGGCTGCCGGGGAGCTGTTTTTT. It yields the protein CASSFQGAAGELFF.

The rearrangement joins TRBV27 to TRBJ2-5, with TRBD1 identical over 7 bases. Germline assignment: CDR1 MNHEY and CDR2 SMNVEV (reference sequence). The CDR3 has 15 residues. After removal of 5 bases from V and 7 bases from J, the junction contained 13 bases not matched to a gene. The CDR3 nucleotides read TGTGCCAGCAGTCCATCAGCAGGGGGTGATCGGACCCAGTACTTC. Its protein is CASSPSAGGDRTQYF.

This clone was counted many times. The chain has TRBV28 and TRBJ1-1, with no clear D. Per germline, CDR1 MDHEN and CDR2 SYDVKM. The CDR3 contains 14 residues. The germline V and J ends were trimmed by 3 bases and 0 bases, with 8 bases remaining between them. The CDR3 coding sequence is TGTGCCAGCAGTTTGAGGGCTATGAACACTGAAGCTTTCTTT. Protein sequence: CASSLRAMNTEAFF.

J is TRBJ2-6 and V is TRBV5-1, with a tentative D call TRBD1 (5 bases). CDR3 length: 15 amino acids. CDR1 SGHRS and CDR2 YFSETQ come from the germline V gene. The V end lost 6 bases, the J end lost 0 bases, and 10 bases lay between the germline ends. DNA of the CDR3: TGCGCCAGCAATGCAGGGCTCTCTGGGGCCAACGTCCTGACTTTC. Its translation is CASNAGLSGANVLTF.

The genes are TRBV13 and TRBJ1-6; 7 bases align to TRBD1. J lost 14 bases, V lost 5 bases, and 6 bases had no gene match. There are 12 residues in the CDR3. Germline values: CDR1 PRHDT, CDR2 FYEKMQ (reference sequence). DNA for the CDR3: TGTGCCAGCAGCGCCTTGGGACAGTCCCTCCACTTT. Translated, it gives CASSALGQSLHF.

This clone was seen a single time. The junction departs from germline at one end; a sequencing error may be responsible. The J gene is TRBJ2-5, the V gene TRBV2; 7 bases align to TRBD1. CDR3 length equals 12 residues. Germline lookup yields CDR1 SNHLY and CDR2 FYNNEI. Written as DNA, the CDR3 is TGTGCCAGCAGTGAATGGGGACAGTCTAAGCACTTC. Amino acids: CASSEWGQSKHF. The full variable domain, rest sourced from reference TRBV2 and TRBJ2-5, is EPEVTQTPSHQVTQMGQEVILRCVPISNHLYFYWYRQILGQKVEFLVSFYNNEISEKSEIFDDQFSVERPDGSNFTLKIRSTKLEDSAMYFCASSEWGQSKHFGPGTRLLVL.

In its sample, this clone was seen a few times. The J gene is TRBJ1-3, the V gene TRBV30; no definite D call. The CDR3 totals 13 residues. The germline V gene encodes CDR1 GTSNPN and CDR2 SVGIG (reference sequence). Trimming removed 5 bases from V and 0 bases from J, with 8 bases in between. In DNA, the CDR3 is TGTGCCTGGGGGAGAAACTCTGGAAACACCATATATTTT. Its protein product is CAWGRNSGNTIYF.